These 24 T cell receptor beta chains share one sample of origin, sequenced in a study of blood T cell repertoires in COVID-19 (dated by TCRdb to about 2020). Libraries were built with the immunoSEQ multiplex PCR assay. TCRdb took this table from immuneACCESS and kept in-frame rearrangements with V and J called. Such tables lack part of the clones; where checked against another copy, unresolved V genes explain under half of the gap, and the rest is unexplained. This sample comprises 35,000 to 45,000 clones, approximately 89% of them detected only once. The top ten clonotypes cover about 4.1% of the sample. The sequencing sample was made of peripheral blood. The receptors stem from a man in his 60s with acute or convalescent COVID-19.

J is TRBJ1-1 and V is TRBV18; D is undetermined. There are 15 residues in the CDR3. V lost 2 bases and J lost 3, with 13 bases in between. Per germline, CDR1 KGHSH and CDR2 LQKENI. CDR3 bases: TGTGCCAGCTCACCATCCCGGGGTAGGGACACTGAAGCTTTCTTT. Protein sequence: CASSPSRGRDTEAFF. Complete variable domain (other parts from reference TRBV18 and TRBJ1-1): NAGVMQNPRHLVRRRGQEARLRCSPMKGHSHVYWYRQLPEEGLKFMVYLQKENIIDESGMPKERFSAEFPKEGPSILRIQQVVRGDSAAYFCASSPSRGRDTEAFFGQGTRLTVV.

The chain is built from TRBV5-1 and TRBJ2-1, with D perhaps matching TRBD1 (7 bases). Trimming pared 4 bases from V and 5 bases from J, leaving 16 bases between. CDR1 and CDR2 (germline): SGHRS, YFSETQ. The CDR3 spans 15 residues. The CDR3, as DNA: TGCGCCAGCAGCCCCCAGGGGGGCCCTAACAATGAGCAGTTCTTC. It translates to CASSPQGGPNNEQFF. Filled out from reference TRBV5-1 and TRBJ2-1, the complete variable domain reads KAGVTQTPRYLIKTRGQQVTLSCSPISGHRSVSWYQQTPGQGLQFLFEYFSETQRNKGNFPGRFSGRQFSNSRSEMNVSTLELGDSALYLCASSPQGGPNNEQFFGPGTRLTVL.

This rearrangement joins TRBV29-1 to TRBJ2-1, with D possibly being TRBD1 (5 bases). The germline V gene encodes CDR1 SQVTM and CDR2 ANQGSEA. CDR3 length equals 12 residues. The V and J ends lost 1 base and 7 bases respectively, with 8 bases between them. The CDR3: CSVEAQGNEQFF. The DNA for the CDR3 is TGCAGCGTTGAAGCGCAGGGAAATGAGCAGTTCTTC.

This clone has more than one count but fewer than ten. The chain is built from TRBV5-1 and TRBJ2-1; D ambiguous. V was cut by 4 bases and J by 2 bases, with 10 bases left in between. The germline V gene has CDR1 SGHRS and CDR2 YFSETQ. This CDR3 contains 14 residues. DNA for the CDR3: TGCGCCAGCAGCGTTTTCGGTGCCTACAATGAGCAGTTCTTC. Translation gives CASSVFGAYNEQFF.

The sample holds a few counts of this clone. The chain has TRBV7-9 and TRBJ2-2; D is undetermined. Per the germline V gene, CDR1 is SEHNR and CDR2 is FQNEAQ (reference sequence). Trimming cost V 1 base and J 4 bases, with 10 bases left between them. This CDR3 has 15 amino acids. The DNA for the CDR3 is TGTGCCAGCAGCTTAGGGAGTGCGAGCACCGGGGAGCTGTTTTTT. Translation gives CASSLGSASTGELFF.

Points on this clone: Other DNA sequences within the sample encode an identical CDR3. J is TRBJ2-1 and V is TRBV7-9, with 10 nucleotides matching TRBD2. J gave up 5 bases and V 6 bases, and 7 bases lay outside the gene matches. The CDR3 is made up of 15 amino acids. CDR1 is SEHNR and CDR2 is FQNEAQ in the germline V gene (reference sequence). CDR3 in DNA: TGTGCCAGCAGTTACCGGACTAGCGGACACAATGAGCAGTTCTTC. Translating gives CASSYRTSGHNEQFF.

The CDR3 nucleotides read TGTGCCAGTAGTATTATTTCCTCGGGGGGGGAGACCCAGTACTTC. Protein: CASSIISSGGETQYF. The chain carries TRBV19 and TRBJ2-5; 8 bases are a match to TRBD2. The germline gives CDR1 LNHDA, CDR2 SQIVND (reference sequence). The junction had 8 bases not matched to a gene; V was cut back by 3 bases and J by 5 bases. CDR3 length: 15 residues. Full variable domain (missing parts from reference TRBV19 and TRBJ2-5): DGGITQSPKYLFRKEGQNVTLSCEQNLNHDAMYWYRQDPGQGLRLIYYSQIVNDFQKGDIAEGYSVSREKKESFPLTVTSAQKNPTAFYLCASSIISSGGETQYFGPGTRLLVL.

The genes are TRBV3-1 (or the pseudogene TRBV3-2) and TRBJ2-5; TRBD2 aligns across 7 bases. CDR1 is LGHDT and CDR2 is YNNKEL in the germline V gene (reference sequence). The V gene end was trimmed by 4 bases and the J gene end by 4 bases; junction bases not matched to a gene: 9. The CDR3 spans 15 residues. The CDR3 loop is CASSLYGEGPETQYF. DNA of the CDR3: TGTGCCAGCAGCCTTTATGGGGAGGGGCCAGAGACCCAGTACTTC.

The J gene is TRBJ1-2, the V gene TRBV6-5; no definite D call. This CDR3 is 12 amino acids long. CDR1 is MNHEY and CDR2 is SVGAGI in the germline V gene. The V and J ends lost 4 bases and 8 bases respectively, with 11 bases between them. CDR3 in amino acids: CASSSRVGGYTF. For the CDR3, the DNA is TGTGCCAGCAGTTCTAGAGTAGGCGGCTACACCTTC.

The rearrangement uses TRBV6-1 and TRBJ1-4; TRBD1 aligns across 10 bases. This CDR3 has 12 amino acids. The germline gives CDR1 MNHNS, CDR2 SASEGT. V was clipped by 11 bases and J by 7 bases; unmatched bases: 4. The CDR3 loop is CAAGDRGEKLFF. The CDR3 region has the DNA TGTGCCGCAGGGGACAGGGGTGAAAAACTGTTTTTT.

The chain joins TRBV18 to TRBJ2-7; 7 bases map to TRBD1. J lost 3 bases, V lost 4 bases, and 6 bases had no gene match. Germline CDR1 reads KGHSH; CDR2 reads LQKENI. CDR3 length equals 14 residues. The DNA for the CDR3 is TGTGCCAGCTCACTCCGACAGGGATACTACGAGCAGTACTTC. This gives the protein CASSLRQGYYEQYF.

V usage is TRBV7-9 and J usage is TRBJ2-5, with 8 bases fitting TRBD2. Unmatched junction bases numbered 4, after V lost 1 base and J lost 3 bases. Germline-derived CDR1 and CDR2 are SEHNR and FQNEAQ (reference sequence). The CDR3 consists of 15 residues. This CDR3 reads CASSLGGAGEETQYF. The CDR3 nucleotides are TGTGCCAGCAGCTTAGGTGGAGCGGGGGAAGAGACCCAGTACTTC.

This sequence joins TRBV2 and TRBJ1-2; possible D gene TRBD1, 6 bases. In germline, CDR1 is SNHLY, CDR2 FYNNEI. Trimming removed 7 bases at V and 5 bases at J, with 11 bases between. The length of the CDR3 is 12 residues. Written as DNA, the CDR3 is TGTGCCAGCAACGCAGGGGCTTATGGCTACACCTTC. The encoded protein is CASNAGAYGYTF.

V and J are TRBV20-1 and TRBJ1-2; D remains ambiguous. This CDR3 contains 11 residues. The V gene lost 6 bases and the J gene lost 4 bases, with 9 bases spanning the gap. Looked up from germline, CDR1 is DFQATT and CDR2 is SNEGSKA (reference sequence). CDR3: CSAPAGYGYTF. CDR3 coding DNA: TGCAGTGCCCCCGCGGGCTATGGCTACACCTTC.

The chain is built from TRBV2 and TRBJ1-4; D is uncertain. CDR3 size: 14 residues. The V gene's germline CDR1 is SNHLY and CDR2 FYNNEI. V lost 4 bases, J lost 6 bases, and 12 bases lay in between. This CDR3 is CASSGGWMDEKLFF. CDR3 nucleotide sequence: TGTGCCAGCAGTGGCGGCTGGATGGATGAAAAACTGTTTTTT.

The chain joins TRBV27 to TRBJ2-3; 7 nucleotides agree with TRBD2. Looked up from germline, CDR1 is MNHEY and CDR2 is SMNVEV (reference sequence). V was pared by 5 bases and J by 2 bases, with 13 bases of the junction left unmatched. The CDR3 loop spans 17 amino acids. CDR3 sequence: CASSRGRAAAPTDTQYF. CDR3 bases: TGTGCCAGCAGTCGGGGGAGGGCAGCAGCTCCCACAGATACGCAGTATTTT.

This clone showed up just a few times. This chain links TRBV24-1 with TRBJ2-5; 11 nucleotides align to TRBD2. J was trimmed by 9 bases and V by 2 bases; bases with no gene match: 22. This CDR3 region has 20 residues. Germline V CDR1 and CDR2: KGHDR, SFDVKD. In nucleotides, the CDR3 is TGTGCCACCAGTGATTCGGTGACTAGCGGGGCCGACACTAGAGTCTTTGCCCAGTACTTC. Amino acid sequence: CATSDSVTSGADTRVFAQYF.

The rearrangement links TRBV6-5 to TRBJ1-2, with a weak D call TRBD1 (6 bases). Germline values: CDR1 MNHEY, CDR2 SVGAGI. The CDR3 covers 15 residues. Trimming shortened V by 0 bases and J by 4 bases, and 12 bases separated the two germline ends. CDR3 amino acids: CASSYSGRGVYGYTF. The CDR3 region has the DNA TGTGCCAGCAGTTACTCGGGCAGGGGAGTCTATGGCTACACCTTC.

J is TRBJ2-3 and V is TRBV29-1; 8 bases fit TRBD2. Germline-derived CDR1 and CDR2 are SQVTM and ANQGSEA. This CDR3 spans 14 amino acids. Trimming at V came to 4 bases and at J to 5 bases, leaving 8 bases not matched to a gene. The CDR3, as DNA: TGCAGCGTTGCCCCAAGGCTAGCGGGAGATACGCAGTATTTT. Translation: CSVAPRLAGDTQYF.

This chain links TRBV21-1 with TRBJ1-1; no DNA check was done on the table's D call, TRBD1. TRBV21-1 is deemed a pseudogene. The CDR3 totals 15 residues. CDR3: CASSKALRESAKAFF. CDR3 in DNA: TGTGCCAGCAGCAAAGCGCTCAGGGAAAGTGCGAAAGCTTTCTTT.

The gene calls are TRBV9 and TRBJ2-5; TRBD1 matches at 8 bases. The germline gives CDR1 SGDLS, CDR2 YYNGEE. Trimming at V came to 0 bases and at J to 5 bases, leaving 6 bases not matched to a gene. The CDR3 length is 15 residues. As DNA, the CDR3 is TGTGCCAGCAGCGTAGGGGCAGGGGGCGGCGAGACCCAGTACTTC. Its protein product is CASSVGAGGGETQYF.

The rearrangement joins TRBV6-2 or TRBV6-3 to TRBJ1-6; D unresolved. The CDR3 has 16 amino acids. The germline CDR1 and CDR2 sequences are MNHEY and SVGEGT. V lost 2 bases and J lost 0, with 8 bases in between. The CDR3 reads CASSYQPSSYNSPLHF. The CDR3 nucleotides are TGTGCCAGCAGTTACCAACCGAGCTCCTATAATTCACCCCTCCACTTT.

The CDR3 spells CASLSGSRDTQYF. CDR3 nucleotide sequence: TGTGCCAGCCTAAGCGGGAGTAGGGATACGCAGTATTTT. This chain connects TRBV28 to TRBJ2-3, with 8 bases lining up with TRBD2. The junction had 7 bases not matched to a gene; V was cut back by 8 bases and J by 6 bases. The CDR3 loop spans 13 amino acids. Germline V gene data show CDR1 as MDHEN and CDR2 as SYDVKM.

The rearrangement links TRBV18 to TRBJ1-2; no clear D. The CDR3 has 13 amino acids. The V end was cut by 5 bases, the J end by 4 bases, with 11 bases between. Per germline, CDR1 KGHSH and CDR2 LQKENI. In nucleotides, the CDR3 is TGTGCCAGCTCATTAGACAAGTCCTATGGCTACACCTTC. It specifies CASSLDKSYGYTF.